This TCR beta chain came from a study of T cell changes during pregnancy in multiple sclerosis. Clones were sequenced by immunoSEQ multiplex PCR, and TCRdb holds only the in-frame ones, with some missing. The sample consists of 40,000 to 55,000 clones, 85% to 95% of them appearing once. V was pared by 2 bases and J by 9 bases, with 11 bases between. Germline V gene sequence: CDR1 SGHTA, CDR2 FQGNSA. The CDR3 spans 13 residues. This rearrangement joins TRBV7-2 to TRBJ2-1; D uncertain. The specimen was CD4+ T cells from peripheral blood mononuclear cells, collected in the third trimester of pregnancy. The source is a female donor with multiple sclerosis, enrolled in a pregnancy study. CDR3 region: CASSLISHREQFF. The CDR3, as DNA: TGTGCCAGCAGCTTAATTAGCCACCGTGAGCAGTTCTTC. Together with reference TRBV7-2 and TRBJ2-1, the CDR3 gives the full variable domain: GAGVSQSPSNKVTEKGKDVELRCDPISGHTALYWYRQSLGQGLEFLIYFQGNSAPDKSGLPSDRFSAERTGGSVSTLTIQRTQQEDSAVYLCASSLISHREQFFGPGTRLTVL.